This entry features one T cell receptor (beta chain) sequence. The specificity of this receptor is unknown. The record has no base qualities; no much larger clone is one base away. Reading from cysteine to phenylalanine, the CDR3 counts 18 amino acids. CDR3 DNA only is kept here, 54 bases in frame from base 1. Taken from the germline V gene, the CDR1 and CDR2 loops are SNHLY and FYNNEI. V and J lose 8 bases and 1 base, and a span of 24 bases separates them. This record comes from a study of blood T cell repertoires in COVID-19 (dated by TCRdb to the early 2020s). Regarding the complete study: Collaborator samples came from the United States, Italy and Spain and covered acute and convalescent phases of COVID-19. The material from the prospective study consisted of cDNA or gDNA derived from T cells, B-cell-depleted T cells, or PBMCs. The dataset comprised deeply sampled blood TCRbeta repertoires from subjects exposed to, actively infected with, or recovered from COVID-19. The repertoires were released in a freely available public database intended as a resource for research on the immune response to SARS-CoV-2. The samples were drawn from the first 160 participants of the ongoing ImmuneRACE study and from some 1,300 subjects provided by 6 global collaborators. A de-identified subject ID, COVID-19 status, age in years and sex were almost always included in the sample metadata. Where HLA class I and class II types were available, the types were taken from metadata supplied by the sample provider, not from assay-based typing.

The immunoSEQ Assay, a bias-controlled multiplex PCR, was used to amplify TCRbeta CDR3 regions from genomic DNA. The study's processing was this. The number of nucleated cells in each sample was estimated by amplification of reference gene primers within the assay. Sequence reads were collapsed and filtered to measure the absolute abundance of every unique TCRbeta CDR3 rearrangement. For each sample, productive Simpson clonality was calculated by taking the square root of Simpson's diversity index across productive rearrangements. Imported from immuneACCESS, the table was reduced by TCRdb to in-frame sequences with V and J called. These copies leave out some clones; in studies compared against another copy, an unresolved V gene accounts for under half, and the cause of the remainder is not known. The D gene and trimming were derived from the DNA, and the V and J assignments and clone size from that table. This sample lists tens of thousands of clones; around 76% were detected once. About 13% of the sample is in the top ten clones.

The collaborating institutions used their own protocols to collect whole blood in K2EDTA tubes. For TCRbeta analysis, collaborators shipped samples as frozen whole blood, isolated PBMCs, or DNA extracted from either of those sample types. Findings and caveats that apply to the study as a whole: How much clinical and demographic metadata was included differed by source and by participant, and the metadata was provided uncurated.

This chain is built from TRBV2 and TRBJ2-1; the D gene is perhaps TRBD2, on 6 matching bases. The sequencing input was peripheral blood. This sequence was found in a woman aged 80 or over with acute or convalescent COVID-19. The CDR3 corresponds to CASGPTAHYGSSYNEQFF. In nucleotide form, the sequence is TGTGCCAGCGGTCCGACAGCCCATTACGGGAGTTCCTACAATGAGCAGTTCTTC.